The present entry profiles one T cell receptor beta chain with its context. The antigen remains unidentified. There are 14 residues in the CDR3. From germline, CDR1 is MNHEY and CDR2 SMNVEV (reference sequence). Trimming removed 6 bases from V and 3 bases from J, with 15 bases in between. These data belong to a study of cytomegalovirus exposure and HLA in healthy donors. Findings of the study overall: Later analysis identified 17,000 or so TCR beta sequences associated with HLA alleles, using a false discovery rate threshold of 0.05. A later analysis reportedly found that, within productive TCRs, an Asian-associated ancestry cluster had fewer N-insertions than the mean observed across the approximately 670 donors. In a later analysis, V- and J-gene trimming of beta chains associated with a DCLRE1C missense variant, replicated independently.

With 60 Vbeta and 13 Jbeta primers, the PCR was carried out. Using immunoSEQ multiplex PCR, the repertoire was profiled, and TCRdb retains in-frame clones only, with some absent. The top ten hold roughly 4% of the sample, which has about 130,000 clones, around 80% seen once. At sampling all donors were nominally healthy, likely with unrecorded immune exposures. The clonotype was recovered from a woman aged 40 to 50 in good health and CMV-seronegative. What was sequenced was PBMCs. V and J are TRBV27 and TRBJ2-7; D perhaps matches TRBD1 (6 bases). The CDR3 region is CASRDGTLDYEQYF. CDR3 nucleotides: TGTGCCAGCAGGGATGGGACATTGGACTACGAGCAGTACTTC.